This section outlines one T cell receptor (beta chain) sequence together with its context. The antigen remains undetermined. This table comes from immunoSEQ multiplex PCR, and its TCRdb copy is limited to in-frame clones, with some not included. Here the sample spans some 150,000 clones, under 95% being singletons. This sample is drawn from a study of T cell responses to AZD1222 COVID-19 vaccine. Broader study findings: It was only after the peak T cell response that any repertoires were sampled. Targeting of unmutated variant regions was reportedly seen in nearly half of spike-specific TCRs. Spike-specific TCR breadth rose after two AZD1222 doses, and depth rose as well. Recipients of AZD1222 seropositive at baseline numbered only five or six.

Losses at the gene ends were 5 bases for V and 4 bases for J; bases not matched to a gene: 8. The CDR3 spans 15 residues. Germline loops: CDR1 SGHTA, CDR2 FQGNSA. The chain has TRBV7-2 and TRBJ1-3, with 7 positions matching TRBD1. The material was peripheral blood, obtained on day 0 of AZD1222 vaccination. The sequence was collected from an adult in good health. Here the CDR3 reads CASSPQQGRGNTIYF. The CDR3 nucleotides read TGTGCCAGCAGCCCACAACAGGGGAGAGGAAACACCATATATTTT.